This T cell receptor beta chain was recorded in a study of beta chain features in type 1 diabetes. The V end was cut by 2 bases, the J end by 0 bases, with 3 bases between. The CDR3 is made up of 13 amino acids. Germline V lookup: CDR1 MDHEN, CDR2 SYDVKM. TCRB transcripts that were expressed got sequenced, as all of the isolated RNA had been reverse transcribed. Libraries were prepared by immunoSEQ multiplex PCR; TCRdb keeps only in-frame clonotypes and omits some of them. This sample carries around 250,000 clones, roughly two thirds of them seen once, and the ten largest clones take around 0.05%. This clone has more than one count but fewer than ten.

Input material: naive CD4+ T cells from blood. This clonotype originated in a man aged 25 to 40 in good health. The rearrangement links TRBV28 to TRBJ2-3, with unresolved D. The CDR3 DNA sequence: TGTGCCAGCAGTTTAGGGAGCACAGATACGCAGTATTTT. Protein: CASSLGSTDTQYF.